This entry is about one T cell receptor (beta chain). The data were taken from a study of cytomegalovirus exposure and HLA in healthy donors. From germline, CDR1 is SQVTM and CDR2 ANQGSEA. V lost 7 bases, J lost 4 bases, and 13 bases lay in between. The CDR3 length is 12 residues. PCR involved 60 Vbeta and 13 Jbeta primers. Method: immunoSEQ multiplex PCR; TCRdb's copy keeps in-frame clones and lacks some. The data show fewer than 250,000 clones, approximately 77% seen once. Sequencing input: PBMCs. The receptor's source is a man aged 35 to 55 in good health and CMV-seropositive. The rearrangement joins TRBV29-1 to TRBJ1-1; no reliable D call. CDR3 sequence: CSALESSTEAFF. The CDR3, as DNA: TGCAGCGCCCTAGAGTCAAGCACTGAAGCTTTCTTT. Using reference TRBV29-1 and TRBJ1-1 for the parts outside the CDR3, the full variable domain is SAVISQKPSRDICQRGTSLTIQCQVDSQVTMMFWYRQQPGQSLTLIATANQGSEATYESGFVIDKFPISRPNLTFSTLTVSNMSPEDSSIYLCSALESSTEAFFGQGTRLTVV.